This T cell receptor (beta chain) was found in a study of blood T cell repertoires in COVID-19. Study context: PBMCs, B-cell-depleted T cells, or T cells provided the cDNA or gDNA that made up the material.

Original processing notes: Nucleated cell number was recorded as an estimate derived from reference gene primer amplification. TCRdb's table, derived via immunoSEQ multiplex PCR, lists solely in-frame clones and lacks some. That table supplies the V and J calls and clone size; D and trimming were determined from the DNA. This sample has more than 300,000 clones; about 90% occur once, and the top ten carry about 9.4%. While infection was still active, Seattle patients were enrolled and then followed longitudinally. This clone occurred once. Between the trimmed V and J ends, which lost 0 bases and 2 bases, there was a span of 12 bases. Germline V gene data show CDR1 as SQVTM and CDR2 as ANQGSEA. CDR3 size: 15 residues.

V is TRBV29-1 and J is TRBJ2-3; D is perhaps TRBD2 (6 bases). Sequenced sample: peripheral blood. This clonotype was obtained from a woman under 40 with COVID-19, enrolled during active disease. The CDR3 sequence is CSVEDWREDTDTQYF. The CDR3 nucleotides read TGCAGCGTTGAAGACTGGCGGGAAGACACAGATACGCAGTATTTT.